The table lists the clone carrying this T cell receptor (beta chain) with a count of one. This sample stems from a study of cytomegalovirus exposure and HLA in healthy donors. The study ran its PCR with 60 Vbeta and 13 Jbeta primers. TCRdb's table, derived via immunoSEQ multiplex PCR, lists solely in-frame clones and lacks some. The sample holds some 160,000 clones, 60% to 80% seen once. With 4 bases removed from V and 4 bases from J, the gap between germline ends came to 6 bases. The CDR3 length is 12 residues. From germline, CDR1 is SGHTA and CDR2 FQGNSA. This TCR was sampled from a male donor in good health and CMV-seronegative. Material: PBMCs. This chain connects TRBV7-2 to TRBJ2-3; no reliable D call. The CDR3 protein is CASSSLADTQYF. CDR3 sequence (DNA): TGTGCCAGCAGCTCCCTAGCAGATACGCAGTATTTT.